A single sample gave rise to the 17 T cell receptor beta chains below, sequenced in a study of T-cell memory formation after mild COVID-19. MiXCR, applied by TCRdb to the 5' RACE reads, yields one record per CDR3 protein. Of around 100,000 distinct CDR3 sequences in the sample, 11% were seen once. The sample was PBMCs or a T cell subset sorted from them (not recorded which). The receptors were sampled from a young man who had mild COVID-19 (a few samples of this study predate the infection). Cell type and time point are not known.

V is TRBV6-5 and J is TRBJ1-2, with a tentative D call TRBD1 (6 bases). The germline V gene has CDR1 MNHEY and CDR2 SVGAGI. The CDR3 is 13 amino acids. V gave up 6 bases and J gave up 6 bases, with 14 bases separating them. This CDR3 reads CASRTQGRDGYTF. The CDR3 DNA reads TGTGCCAGCAGAACCCAGGGGAGGGATGGCTACACCTTC.

The chain has TRBV11-3 and TRBJ2-5, with D tentatively TRBD1 or TRBD2 (5 bases each). The CDR3 runs to 13 residues. Trimming removed 6 bases at V and 5 bases at J, with 13 bases between. Germline-derived CDR1 and CDR2 are SGHNT and YENEEA. CDR3 sequence reads: CASSPRGTETQYF. The CDR3 DNA follows: TGTGCCAGCAGTCCCCGGGGCACCGAGACCCAGTACTTC.

This clonotype was detected only a few times. The chain uses TRBV7-6 and TRBJ1-1; D gene ambiguous. The CDR3 extends over 15 amino acids. The germline V and J ends were trimmed by 0 bases and 1 base, with 9 bases remaining between them. Germline-derived CDR1 and CDR2 are SGHVS and FNYEAQ. The CDR3 DNA reads TGTGCCAGCAGCTTAGCTGCGGACGGGAACACTGAAGCTTTCTTT. Its protein is CASSLAADGNTEAFF.

This clonotype appeared a few times. The chain has TRBV6-1 and TRBJ2-1; D ambiguous. The CDR3 totals 12 residues. Trimming shortened V by 3 bases and J by 8 bases, and 8 bases separated the two germline ends. Germline V gives CDR1 MNHNS, CDR2 SASEGT. The CDR3 nucleotides read TGTGCCAGCAGTGATCTTGGGGATGAGCAGTTCTTC. It codes for CASSDLGDEQFF.

V usage is TRBV7-9 and J usage is TRBJ2-1; the D gene could be TRBD1 or TRBD2 (6 bases each). The CDR3 length is 17 residues. Germline-derived CDR1 and CDR2 are SEHNR and FQNEAQ (reference sequence). Trimming shortened V by 5 bases and J by 5 bases, and 22 bases separated the two germline ends. In DNA form, the CDR3 reads TGTGCCAGCAGCCACACGCCTGGGCAGGGGAGGAACAATGAGCAGTTCTTC. Translated, it gives CASSHTPGQGRNNEQFF. The complete variable domain, with remaining parts taken from reference TRBV7-9 and TRBJ2-1, reads DTGVSQNPRHKITKRGQNVTFRCDPISEHNRLYWYRQTLGQGPEFLTYFQNEAQLEKSRLLSDRFSAERPKGSFSTLEIQRTEQGDSAMYLCASSHTPGQGRNNEQFFGPGTRLTVL.

This chain joins TRBV20-1 and TRBJ2-3; 8 bases fit TRBD2. CDR3 length: 15 residues. Looked up from germline, CDR1 is DFQATT and CDR2 is SNEGSKA (reference sequence). The junction had 10 bases not matched to a gene; V was cut back by 6 bases and J by 2 bases. Here the CDR3 DNA reads TGCAGTGCCACCTCAGCGGGGGTGACCACAGATACGCAGTATTTT. Protein sequence: CSATSAGVTTDTQYF.

This chain connects TRBV6-2 or TRBV6-3 to TRBJ2-3; no firm D call. Trimming took off 4 bases at V and 6 bases at J, with 8 bases between the two ends. The V gene's germline CDR1 is MNHEY and CDR2 SVGEGT. The CDR3 sequence is 12 residues long. The CDR3 DNA follows: TGTGCCAGCAGTTCACCCAGGGATACGCAGTATTTT. As protein: CASSSPRDTQYF.

The chain uses TRBV9 and TRBJ1-2, with unresolved D. Germline-derived CDR1 and CDR2 are SGDLS and YYNGEE. V shed 4 bases and J shed 4 bases, with 14 bases lying between them. The CDR3 runs to 14 residues. As DNA, the CDR3 is TGTGCCAGCAGCTCCACCTTATCCCCCTATGGCTACACCTTC. It codes for CASSSTLSPYGYTF.

This clonotype was counted between two and nine times. This rearrangement joins TRBV20-1 to TRBJ1-2; possibly TRBD1 for D (5 bases). Between the trimmed V and J ends, which lost 0 bases and 6 bases, there was a span of 20 bases. The CDR3 runs 16 residues. The germline gives CDR1 DFQATT, CDR2 SNEGSKA (reference sequence). DNA of the CDR3: TGCAGTGCTAGAGAGGCAGGGAGCGCATCTTGGGATGGCTACACCTTC. Its translation: CSAREAGSASWDGYTF.

This clonotype appeared a few times. The rearrangement links TRBV7-9 to TRBJ1-2; D perhaps matches TRBD1 (5 bases). CDR3 size: 16 residues. Between the trimmed V and J ends, which lost 8 bases and 7 bases, there was a span of 26 bases. The germline gives CDR1 SEHNR, CDR2 FQNEAQ (reference sequence). This chain's CDR3 is CASQPIVTGSIAGYTF. Written as DNA, the CDR3 is TGTGCCAGCCAGCCTATTGTCACAGGCTCTATTGCTGGCTACACCTTC.

This chain connects TRBV24-1 to TRBJ1-5; D uncertain. V was clipped by 9 bases and J by 2 bases, with 7 bases between them. The length of the CDR3 is 12 residues. Germline V gene lookup returns CDR1 KGHDR and CDR2 SFDVKD. This CDR3 reads CATGQGNQPQHF. The CDR3 coding sequence is TGTGCCACCGGTCAGGGCAATCAGCCCCAGCATTTT.

This clonotype occurred a few times. This chain joins TRBV28 and TRBJ2-5; 9 bases match TRBD2. Germline CDR1 reads MDHEN; CDR2 reads SYDVKM. The J segment lost 5 bases and the V segment lost 3 bases, leaving 7 bases of the junction unmatched. The CDR3 has 15 residues. CDR3 sequence: CASSFGAGGYETQYF. The CDR3 DNA sequence: TGTGCCAGCAGTTTTGGAGCGGGGGGTTATGAGACCCAGTACTTC.

This clonotype has at least ten counts. This chain connects TRBV27 to TRBJ1-5; D remains unclear. V lost 0 bases, J lost 0 bases, and 6 bases lay in between. This CDR3 contains 15 residues. Germline V CDR1 and CDR2: MNHEY, SMNVEV (reference sequence). CDR3 protein: CASSLSWSSNQPQHF. CDR3 in DNA: TGTGCCAGCAGTTTATCGTGGAGTAGCAATCAGCCCCAGCATTTT.

This clonotype was picked up a small number of times. The rearrangement links TRBV6-5 to TRBJ2-1, with TRBD1 matching over 7 bases. V was clipped by 5 bases and J by 11 bases; unmatched bases: 9. CDR1 and CDR2 from the germline V gene are MNHEY and SVGAGI. The CDR3 has 13 amino acids. The CDR3 coding sequence is TGTGCCAGCAGTACAGGGGTCGGAATTAAGCAGTTCTTC. Translation gives CASSTGVGIKQFF.

The CDR3 DNA reads as TGTGCCAGCAGCACCGGGACTAGCGGGGGCACAGATACGCAGTATTTT. It codes for CASSTGTSGGTDTQYF. This chain connects TRBV9 to TRBJ2-3; 13 bases line up with TRBD2. The junction had 3 bases not matched to a gene; V was cut back by 4 bases and J by 1 base. The CDR3 covers 16 residues. Germline V CDR1 and CDR2: SGDLS, YYNGEE.

This clonotype was found a few times. V gene TRBV4-1 combines with J gene TRBJ1-1, with 7 nucleotides matching TRBD1. The V and J ends lost 0 bases and 4 bases, in that order; junction bases with no gene match: 8. Germline loops: CDR1 MGHRA, CDR2 YSYEKL. CDR3 size: 16 residues. CDR3 in amino acids: CASSQDSWDRSTEAFF. The DNA of the CDR3 is TGCGCCAGCAGCCAAGATTCCTGGGACAGAAGCACTGAAGCTTTCTTT.

The chain is built from TRBV6-6 and TRBJ2-3; weak D call: TRBD2 (7 bases). The CDR3 is made up of 17 amino acids. Trimming shortened V by 0 bases and J by 3 bases, and 16 bases separated the two germline ends. Germline V gives CDR1 MNHNY, CDR2 SVGAGI (reference sequence). CDR3 sequence (DNA): TGTGCCAGCAGTTACTCAGGCGGGGGCGGGGGTACAGATACGCAGTATTTT. Its protein product is CASSYSGGGGGTDTQYF.